The entry that follows covers one TCR beta chain sequence. The target antigen is unknown. The sample belongs to a study of blood T cells in healthy people across ages. Findings of the study overall: Both naive CD4+ cell counts and diversity were greater in long-lived donors than in aged donors. Measured against age, TCR beta diversity per million T cells decreased in a roughly linear manner.

A J-beta primer mix and a sample-barcoded 5' primer were used in a second PCR of about 7 to 11 cycles. TCRdb reanalysed the 5' RACE reads using MiXCR and keeps one entry per CDR3 protein. The profile shows some 640,000 distinct CDR3 sequences, over 45% of them singletons. This CDR3 has 17 amino acids. The V gene end was trimmed by 4 bases and the J gene end by 4 bases; junction bases not matched to a gene: 9. Per germline, CDR1 SGHRS and CDR2 YFSETQ. The sequence derives from a woman aged 55-69 years in good health. This chain links TRBV5-1 with TRBJ2-5; 14 bases map to TRBD2. Sequences were obtained from blood. CDR3 in DNA: TGCGCCAGCAGCCCGACTGGAGGGACTAGCGGGAGAGAGACCCAGTACTTC. Protein product: CASSPTGGTSGRETQYF.